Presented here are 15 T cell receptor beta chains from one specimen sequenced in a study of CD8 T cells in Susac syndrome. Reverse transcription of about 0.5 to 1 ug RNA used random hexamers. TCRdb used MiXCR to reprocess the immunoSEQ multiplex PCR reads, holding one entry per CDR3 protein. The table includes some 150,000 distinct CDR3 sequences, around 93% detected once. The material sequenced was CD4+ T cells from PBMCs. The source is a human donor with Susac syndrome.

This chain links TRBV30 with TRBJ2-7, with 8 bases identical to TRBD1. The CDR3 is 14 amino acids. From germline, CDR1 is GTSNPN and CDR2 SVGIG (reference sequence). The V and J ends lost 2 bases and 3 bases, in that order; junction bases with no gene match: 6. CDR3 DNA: TGTGCCTGGAGTAAAGGACAGGGACTCTACGAGCAGTACTTC. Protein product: CAWSKGQGLYEQYF.

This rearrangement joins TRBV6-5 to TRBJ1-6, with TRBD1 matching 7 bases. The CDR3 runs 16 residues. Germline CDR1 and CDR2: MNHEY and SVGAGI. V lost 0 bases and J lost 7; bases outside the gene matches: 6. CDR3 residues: CASSYSTGAGNSPLHF. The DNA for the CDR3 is TGTGCCAGCAGTTACTCCACAGGGGCTGGGAATTCACCCCTCCACTTT.

The CDR3 DNA follows: TGTGCCTGGAGTGGGGCCAACGTCCTGACTTTC. Translating it yields CAWSGANVLTF. The V and J genes are TRBV30 and TRBJ2-6; D uncertain. This CDR3 spans 11 amino acids. Germline V CDR1 and CDR2: GTSNPN, SVGIG (reference sequence). Trimming removed 1 base from V and 5 bases from J, with 0 bases in between.

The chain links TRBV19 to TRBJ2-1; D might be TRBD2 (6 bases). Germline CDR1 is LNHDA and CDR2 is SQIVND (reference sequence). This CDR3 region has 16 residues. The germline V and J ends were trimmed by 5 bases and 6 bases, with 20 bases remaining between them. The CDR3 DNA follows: TGTGCCAGTAGTTTCCGGAGGGGTGAAAGATCCAATGAGCAGTTCTTC. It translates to CASSFRRGERSNEQFF. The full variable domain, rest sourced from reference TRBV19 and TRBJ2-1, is DGGITQSPKYLFRKEGQNVTLSCEQNLNHDAMYWYRQDPGQGLRLIYYSQIVNDFQKGDIAEGYSVSREKKESFPLTVTSAQKNPTAFYLCASSFRRGERSNEQFFGPGTRLTVL.

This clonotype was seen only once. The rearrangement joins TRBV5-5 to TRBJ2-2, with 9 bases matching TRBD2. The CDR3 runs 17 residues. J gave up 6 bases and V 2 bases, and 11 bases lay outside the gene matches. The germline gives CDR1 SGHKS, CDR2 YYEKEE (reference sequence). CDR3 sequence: CASSLGVTSGFAGELFF. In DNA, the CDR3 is TGTGCCAGCAGCTTAGGGGTAACTAGCGGGTTCGCCGGGGAGCTGTTTTTT. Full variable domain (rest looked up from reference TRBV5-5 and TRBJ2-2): DAGVTQSPTHLIKTRGQQVTLRCSPISGHKSVSWYQQVLGQGPQFIFQYYEKEERGRGNFPDRFSARQFPNYSSELNVNALLLGDSALYLCASSLGVTSGFAGELFFGEGSRLTVL.

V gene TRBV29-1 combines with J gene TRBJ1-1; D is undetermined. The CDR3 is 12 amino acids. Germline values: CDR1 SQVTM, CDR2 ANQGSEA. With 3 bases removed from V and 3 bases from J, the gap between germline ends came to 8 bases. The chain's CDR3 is CSVEVRDTEAFF. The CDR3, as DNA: TGCAGCGTTGAGGTGAGGGACACTGAAGCTTTCTTT.

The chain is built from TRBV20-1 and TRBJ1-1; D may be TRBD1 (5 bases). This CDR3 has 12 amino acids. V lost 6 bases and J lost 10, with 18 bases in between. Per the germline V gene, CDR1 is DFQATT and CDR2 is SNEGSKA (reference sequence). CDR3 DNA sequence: TGCAGTGCCGAGGTTGCAGGGAGGGGAGCTTTCTTT. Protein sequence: CSAEVAGRGAFF.

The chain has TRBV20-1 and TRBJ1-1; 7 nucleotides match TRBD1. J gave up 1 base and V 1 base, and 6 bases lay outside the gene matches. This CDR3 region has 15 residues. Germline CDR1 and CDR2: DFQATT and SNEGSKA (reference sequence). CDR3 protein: CSARVPQGSNTEAFF. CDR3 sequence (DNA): TGCAGTGCTAGAGTACCACAGGGGTCGAACACTGAAGCTTTCTTT.

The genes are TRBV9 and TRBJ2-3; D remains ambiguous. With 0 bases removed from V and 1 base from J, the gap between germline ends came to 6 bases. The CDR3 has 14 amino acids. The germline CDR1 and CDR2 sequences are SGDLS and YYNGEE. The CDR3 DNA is TGTGCCAGCAGCGTAGACCCTCGCACAGATACGCAGTATTTT. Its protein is CASSVDPRTDTQYF.

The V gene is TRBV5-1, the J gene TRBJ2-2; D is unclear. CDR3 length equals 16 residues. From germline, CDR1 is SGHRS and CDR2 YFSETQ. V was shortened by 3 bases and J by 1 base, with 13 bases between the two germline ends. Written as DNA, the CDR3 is TGCGCCAGCAGCTCCATTGGGCCAGGGAACACCGGGGAGCTGTTTTTT. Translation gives CASSSIGPGNTGELFF. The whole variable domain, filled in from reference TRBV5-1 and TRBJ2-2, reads KAGVTQTPRYLIKTRGQQVTLSCSPISGHRSVSWYQQTPGQGLQFLFEYFSETQRNKGNFPGRFSGRQFSNSRSEMNVSTLELGDSALYLCASSSIGPGNTGELFFGEGSRLTVL.

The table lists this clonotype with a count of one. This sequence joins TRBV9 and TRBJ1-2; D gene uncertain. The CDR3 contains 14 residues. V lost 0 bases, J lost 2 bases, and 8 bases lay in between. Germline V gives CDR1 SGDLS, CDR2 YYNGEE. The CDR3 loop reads CASSVDVGNYGYTF. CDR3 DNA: TGTGCCAGCAGCGTAGATGTAGGAAACTATGGCTACACCTTC.

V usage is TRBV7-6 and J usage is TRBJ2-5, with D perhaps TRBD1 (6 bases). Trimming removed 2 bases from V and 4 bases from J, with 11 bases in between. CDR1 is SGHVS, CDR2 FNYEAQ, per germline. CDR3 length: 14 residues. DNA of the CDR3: TGTGCCAGCAGCTTAATGGACAGCACAGAGACCCAGTACTTC. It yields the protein CASSLMDSTETQYF.

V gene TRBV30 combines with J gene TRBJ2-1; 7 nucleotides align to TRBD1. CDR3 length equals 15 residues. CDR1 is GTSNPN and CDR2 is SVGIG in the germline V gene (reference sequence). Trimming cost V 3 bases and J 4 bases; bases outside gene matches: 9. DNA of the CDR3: TGTGCCTGGAGGGGCTTCCGGACAGGATACAATGAGCAGTTCTTC. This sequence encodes CAWRGFRTGYNEQFF. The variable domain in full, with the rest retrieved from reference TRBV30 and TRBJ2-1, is SQTIHQWPATLVQPVGSPLSLECTVEGTSNPNLYWYRQAAGRGLQLLFYSVGIGQISSEVPQNLSASRPQDRQFILSSKKLLLSDSGFYLCAWRGFRTGYNEQFFGPGTRLTVL.

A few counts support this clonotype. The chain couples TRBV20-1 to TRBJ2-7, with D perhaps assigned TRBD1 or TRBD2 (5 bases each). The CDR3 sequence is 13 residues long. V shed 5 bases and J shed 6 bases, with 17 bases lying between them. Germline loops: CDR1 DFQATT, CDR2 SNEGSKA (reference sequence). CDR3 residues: CSASGTLSSEQYF. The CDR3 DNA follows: TGCAGTGCTTCCGGGACGCTTAGTTCCGAGCAGTACTTC.

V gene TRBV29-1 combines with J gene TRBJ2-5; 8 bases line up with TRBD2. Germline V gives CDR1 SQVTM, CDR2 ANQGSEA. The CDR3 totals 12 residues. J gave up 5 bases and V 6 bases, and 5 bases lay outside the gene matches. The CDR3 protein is CSVGGGRETQYF. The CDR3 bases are TGCAGCGTAGGAGGCGGGAGGGAGACCCAGTACTTC.